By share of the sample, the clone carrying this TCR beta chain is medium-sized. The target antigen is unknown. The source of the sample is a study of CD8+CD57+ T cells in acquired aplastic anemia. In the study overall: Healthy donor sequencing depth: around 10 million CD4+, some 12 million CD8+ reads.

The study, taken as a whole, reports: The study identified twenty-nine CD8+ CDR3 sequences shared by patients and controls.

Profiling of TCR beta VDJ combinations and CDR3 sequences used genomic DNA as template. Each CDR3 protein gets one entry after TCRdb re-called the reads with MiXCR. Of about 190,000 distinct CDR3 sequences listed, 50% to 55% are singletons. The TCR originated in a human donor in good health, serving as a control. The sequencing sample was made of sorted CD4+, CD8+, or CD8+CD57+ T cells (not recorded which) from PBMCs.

CDR3 sequence reads: CAGQGYSNQPQHF. Here the CDR3 DNA reads TGCGCAGGACAGGGTTATAGCAATCAGCCCCAGCATTTT. The gene calls are TRBV20-1 and TRBJ1-5, with 8 bases lining up with TRBD1. This CDR3 comprises 13 residues. Germline V gene data show CDR1 as DFQATT and CDR2 as SNEGSKA (reference sequence).